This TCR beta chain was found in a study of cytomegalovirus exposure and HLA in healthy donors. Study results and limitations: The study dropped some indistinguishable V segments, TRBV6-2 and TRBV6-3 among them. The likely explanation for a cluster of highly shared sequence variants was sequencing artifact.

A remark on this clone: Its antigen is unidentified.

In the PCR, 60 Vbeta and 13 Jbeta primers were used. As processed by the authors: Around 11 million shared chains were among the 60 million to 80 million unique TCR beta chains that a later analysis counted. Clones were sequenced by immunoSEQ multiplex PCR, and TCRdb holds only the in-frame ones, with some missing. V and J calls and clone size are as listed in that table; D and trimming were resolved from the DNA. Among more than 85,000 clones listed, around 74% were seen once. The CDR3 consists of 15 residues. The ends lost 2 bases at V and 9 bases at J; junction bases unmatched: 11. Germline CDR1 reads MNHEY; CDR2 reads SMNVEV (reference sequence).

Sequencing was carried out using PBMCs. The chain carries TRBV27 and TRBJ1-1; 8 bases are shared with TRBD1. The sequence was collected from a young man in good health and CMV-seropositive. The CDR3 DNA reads TGTGCCAGCAGTTTAAGGCAGGGGGCAAGAGCCAAAGCTTTCTTT. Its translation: CASSLRQGARAKAFF.